This T cell receptor (beta chain) was sequenced in a study of molecular identifiers for immune sequencing clone quantification. About the study: Five aliquots were made in replicates from the RNA of about 20,000 or 100,000 naive CD8 cells, and four were sequenced.

This clonotype is judged medium-sized. Its target is not known. Study-wide findings and caveats: Among effectors, clones above 20 RNA copies held over 97% of molecules; among naive cells, under 1%.

Sorting isolated naive CD8 T cells as CD8+CD4-CCR7+CD45RA+ events. From the PCR reads, TCRdb called clonotypes with MiXCR, one entry per CDR3 protein. In the table there are approximately 9,800 distinct CDR3 sequences, around a fifth of which are singletons. The germline V and J ends were trimmed by 2 bases and 4 bases, with 13 bases remaining between them. The length of the CDR3 is 15 residues. The V gene's germline CDR1 is SGHTA and CDR2 FQGTGA. The rearrangement joins TRBV7-3 to TRBJ2-3, with D maybe TRBD1 (5 bases). The sample consisted of naive CD8+ T cells from blood, with Jurkat cell RNA spiked in. Subset given: FACS-sorted CD8+CD4-CCR7+CD45RA+ naive T cells. This clonotype originated in a human donor in good health. Some libraries in this study had Jurkat cell RNA spiked in. The CDR3 reads CASSLGAGPPDTQYF. CDR3 coding DNA: TGTGCCAGCAGCTTAGGGGCAGGGCCTCCAGATACGCAGTATTTT. Full variable domain (remainder filled in from reference TRBV7-3 and TRBJ2-3): GAGVSQTPSNKVTEKGKYVELRCDPISGHTALYWYRQSLGQGPEFLIYFQGTGAADDSGLPNDRFFAVRPEGSVSTLKIQRTERGDSAVYLCASSLGAGPPDTQYFGPGTRLTVL.